What follows are 25 T cell receptor beta chains derived from one specimen sequenced in a study of T-cell memory formation after mild COVID-19. TCRdb fed the 5' RACE reads into MiXCR, producing one record per CDR3 protein. The sample holds 540,000 or so distinct CDR3 sequences, roughly 21% seen once. Sequenced material: PBMCs or a T cell subset sorted from them (not recorded which). All receptors derive from an adult woman who had mild COVID-19 (a few samples of this study predate the infection). Cell type and time point are not known.

This clonotype appeared a few times. This chain uses TRBV29-1 with TRBJ2-2; D call uncertain. The V and J ends lost 4 bases and 6 bases respectively, with 9 bases between them. Germline V gene sequence: CDR1 SQVTM, CDR2 ANQGSEA. The CDR3 covers 12 residues. Here the CDR3 DNA reads TGCAGCGTTGCCACCTGGTCCGGGGAGCTGTTTTTT. Its protein product is CSVATWSGELFF.

The chain is built from TRBV5-6 and TRBJ1-4; weak D call: TRBD1 (6 bases). V was clipped by 6 bases and J by 4 bases, with 16 bases between them. CDR1 and CDR2 (germline): SGHDT, YYEEEE. The CDR3 consists of 15 residues. CDR3 nucleotides: TGTGCCAGCACCCGAGGGGGAGGACTTAATGAAAAACTGTTTTTT. This encodes CASTRGGGLNEKLFF.

This clonotype was seen more than once but under ten times. The gene calls are TRBV5-1 and TRBJ2-1; TRBD2 aligns across 7 bases. Germline-derived CDR1 and CDR2 are SGHRS and YFSETQ. The J segment lost 15 bases and the V segment lost 6 bases, leaving 15 bases of the junction unmatched. CDR3 size: 13 residues. The CDR3 region has the DNA TGCGCCAGCACCAACCGGGAGGTGGAGGGTACGTTCTTC. It codes for CASTNREVEGTFF.

Only a few counts were recorded for this clonotype. This chain connects TRBV20-1 to TRBJ2-1; 9 nucleotides agree with TRBD2. Germline V CDR1 and CDR2: DFQATT, SNEGSKA (reference sequence). V was clipped by 3 bases and J by 4 bases; unmatched bases: 7. CDR3 length: 15 amino acids. The CDR3 region has the DNA TGCAGTGCTAGCATAGGGACTAGCAGTTACAATGAGCAGTTCTTC. This gives the protein CSASIGTSSYNEQFF.

The J gene is TRBJ1-1, the V gene TRBV6-6; D is perhaps TRBD1 (5 bases). Germline lookup yields CDR1 MNHNY and CDR2 SVGAGI (reference sequence). This CDR3 has 15 residues. V was shortened by 2 bases and J by 0 bases, with 10 bases between the two germline ends. CDR3 DNA: TGTGCCAGCAGTTACAACAGGCAGATGAACACTGAAGCTTTCTTT. This sequence encodes CASSYNRQMNTEAFF.

This clonotype was counted between two and nine times. V is TRBV12-3 or TRBV12-4 and J is TRBJ1-1; D might be TRBD1 (6 bases). Trimming stripped 1 base from V and 4 bases from J, with 13 bases between. The CDR3 length is 15 residues. CDR3 DNA: TGTGCCAGCAGTTTAGGTGGGAGGGGGATCACTGAAGCTTTCTTT. As protein: CASSLGGRGITEAFF.

The table lists this clonotype with a few counts. The genes are TRBV4-2 and TRBJ2-2, with a weak D call TRBD2 (6 bases). CDR3 length: 16 residues. Per the germline V gene, CDR1 is LGHNA and CDR2 is YNFKEQ. V lost 1 base to trimming and J lost 7 bases, with 16 bases between them. The CDR3 DNA sequence: TGTGCCAGCAGCCAAGGGCGCGGGGCTAATGGCGGGGAGCTGTTTTTT. This gives the protein CASSQGRGANGGELFF.

In its sample, this clonotype was seen a few times. The gene calls are TRBV30 and TRBJ2-1, with no clear D. Germline lookup yields CDR1 GTSNPN and CDR2 SVGIG (reference sequence). Trimming removed 1 base from V and 4 bases from J, with 2 bases in between. The CDR3 is made up of 11 amino acids. The CDR3 here is CAWSAYNEQFF. CDR3 in DNA: TGTGCCTGGAGTGCATACAATGAGCAGTTCTTC.

This clonotype was seen only a few times. The V gene is TRBV12-3 or TRBV12-4, the J gene TRBJ1-1; no firm D call. The V gene lost 6 bases and the J gene lost 1 base, with 12 bases spanning the gap. The CDR3 has 14 amino acids. The CDR3 nucleotides read TGTGCCAGCAGGACTACAGCCGGGAACACTGAAGCTTTCTTT. This gives the protein CASRTTAGNTEAFF.

The J gene is TRBJ2-5, the V gene TRBV14; D not resolved. The germline gives CDR1 SGHDN, CDR2 FVKESK. The CDR3 is 13 residues long. Trimming shortened V by 4 bases and J by 1 base, and 7 bases separated the two germline ends. CDR3 sequence (DNA): TGTGCCAGCAGCCCGTATACCCAAGAGACCCAGTACTTC. Its protein is CASSPYTQETQYF.

This clonotype was observed a handful of times. This rearrangement joins TRBV15 to TRBJ2-7; 7 bases map to TRBD1. Trimming removed 5 bases from V and 4 bases from J; junction bases left unmatched: 5. Germline values: CDR1 LNHNV, CDR2 YYDKDF (reference sequence). The CDR3 consists of 13 residues. CDR3 sequence (DNA): TGTGCCACCAGCCCGGGACAGATATACGAGCAGTACTTC. It specifies CATSPGQIYEQYF.

V is TRBV3-1 and J is TRBJ1-2, with D unresolved. Per the germline V gene, CDR1 is LGHDT and CDR2 is YNNKEL (reference sequence). The V end was cut by 0 bases, the J end by 0 bases, with 11 bases between. The CDR3 is made up of 16 amino acids. CDR3 nucleotide sequence: TGTGCCAGCAGCCAAGATTGGGCGGAAGCTAACTATGGCTACACCTTC. It translates to CASSQDWAEANYGYTF.

This clonotype was detected ten times or more. The V and J genes are TRBV4-1 and TRBJ2-5; TRBD1 might be the D (6 bases). CDR1 and CDR2 (germline): MGHRA, YSYEKL. The length of the CDR3 is 16 residues. Trimming took off 0 bases at V and 1 base at J, with 12 bases between the two ends. The CDR3 region is CASSQDYGTLQETQYF. The DNA for the CDR3 is TGCGCCAGCAGCCAAGATTATGGGACACTCCAAGAGACCCAGTACTTC.

The J gene is TRBJ1-6, the V gene TRBV10-3; D unresolved. The germline V gene encodes CDR1 ENHRY and CDR2 SYGVKD. This CDR3 contains 16 residues. Between the trimmed V and J ends, which lost 3 bases and 4 bases, there was a span of 13 bases. CDR3 amino acids: CAISDRGREYNSPLHF. The CDR3 coding sequence is TGTGCCATCAGTGATCGGGGTAGAGAGTATAATTCACCCCTCCACTTT.

In this sample, this clonotype turned up many times. The rearrangement uses TRBV29-1 and TRBJ2-7, with TRBD1 matching 9 bases. The trim removed 5 bases at V and 0 bases at J, leaving 8 bases unmatched. Germline V gene sequence: CDR1 SQVTM, CDR2 ANQGSEA. This CDR3 region has 15 residues. CDR3 amino acids: CSVWTGEGYSYEQYF. In nucleotides, the CDR3 is TGCAGCGTTTGGACAGGGGAGGGGTACTCCTACGAGCAGTACTTC.

V gene TRBV6-5 combines with J gene TRBJ1-1; no clear D. V shed 0 bases and J shed 0 bases, with 11 bases lying between them. This CDR3 contains 16 residues. Per the germline V gene, CDR1 is MNHEY and CDR2 is SVGAGI. This chain's CDR3 is CASSYSHSRMNTEAFF. The CDR3 region has the DNA TGTGCCAGCAGTTACTCACACAGCCGAATGAACACTGAAGCTTTCTTT.

V and J are TRBV7-9 and TRBJ1-2; TRBD1 agrees at 10 bases. Germline V CDR1 and CDR2: SEHNR, FQNEAQ (reference sequence). The CDR3 loop spans 15 amino acids. After removal of 4 bases from V and 4 bases from J, the junction contained 6 bases not matched to a gene. CDR3 DNA sequence: TGTGCCAGCAGCTCGACAGGGGGCCTTAGCTATGGCTACACCTTC. This translates into CASSSTGGLSYGYTF.

V usage is TRBV11-2 and J usage is TRBJ2-1; D gene unclear. V dropped 0 bases and J dropped 7 bases, with 10 bases sitting between them. This CDR3 contains 14 residues. Germline V gene lookup returns CDR1 SGHAT and CDR2 FQNNGV. CDR3 in DNA: TGTGCCAGCAGCTTAGACCCGCAGAAGAATGAGCAGTTCTTC. Amino acids: CASSLDPQKNEQFF.

The rearrangement joins TRBV5-1 to TRBJ1-1; D uncertain. This CDR3 contains 14 residues. Germline CDR1 and CDR2: SGHRS and YFSETQ. The V end was cut by 4 bases, the J end by 2 bases, with 12 bases between. CDR3 residues: CASSENGFNTEAFF. Written as DNA, the CDR3 is TGCGCCAGCAGCGAAAATGGGTTTAACACTGAAGCTTTCTTT.

The genes are TRBV11-2 and TRBJ1-1; 11 bases agree with TRBD1. Germline V CDR1 and CDR2: SGHAT, FQNNGV. After removal of 2 bases from V and 6 bases from J, the junction contained 5 bases not matched to a gene. There are 15 residues in the CDR3. For the CDR3, the DNA is TGTGCCAGCAGCTTAAGAAGGACAGGGGGCCCTGAAGCTTTCTTT. This codes for CASSLRRTGGPEAFF. The full variable domain, its missing parts supplied by reference TRBV11-2 and TRBJ1-1, is EAGVAQSPRYKIIEKRQSVAFWCNPISGHATLYWYQQILGQGPKLLIQFQNNGVVDDSQLPKDRFSAERLKGVDSTLKIQPAKLEDSAVYLCASSLRRTGGPEAFFGQGTRLTVV.

This clonotype appeared a few times. This sequence joins TRBV7-8 and TRBJ1-1, with D possibly being TRBD1 (6 bases). The CDR3 sequence is 15 residues long. The V gene's germline CDR1 is SGHVS and CDR2 FQNEAQ. V was pared by 1 base and J by 4 bases, with 13 bases between. This CDR3 is CASSLGQGRTTEAFF. CDR3 nucleotides: TGTGCCAGCAGCTTAGGTCAGGGGAGGACCACTGAAGCTTTCTTT.

This clonotype was detected only a few times. V and J are TRBV20-1 and TRBJ1-2; no firm D call. This CDR3 region has 13 residues. Germline lookup yields CDR1 DFQATT and CDR2 SNEGSKA (reference sequence). The ends were cut back, 5 bases at V and 4 bases at J, with 14 bases in the middle. As DNA, the CDR3 is TGCAGTGCTCGGCTAGGCTCATCCTATGGCTACACCTTC. Translating gives CSARLGSSYGYTF.

The chain uses TRBV27 and TRBJ1-2, with unresolved D. Looked up from germline, CDR1 is MNHEY and CDR2 is SMNVEV (reference sequence). This CDR3 spans 14 amino acids. Trimming took 3 bases from V and 2 from J, leaving 10 bases between them. The CDR3 here is CASSFGVKNYGYTF. The DNA for the CDR3 is TGTGCCAGCAGTTTCGGAGTCAAAAACTATGGCTACACCTTC.

V usage is TRBV28 and J usage is TRBJ1-4, with a tentative D call TRBD1 (6 bases). V was trimmed by 5 bases and J by 6 bases, leaving 10 bases between them. The CDR3 length is 13 residues. Germline V gene sequence: CDR1 MDHEN, CDR2 SYDVKM. The CDR3 sequence: CASSEHRDEKLFF. As DNA, the CDR3 is TGTGCCAGCAGTGAGCACAGGGATGAAAAACTGTTTTTT.

J is TRBJ2-2 and V is TRBV15, with no clear D. This CDR3 contains 16 residues. The V gene's germline CDR1 is LNHNV and CDR2 YYDKDF (reference sequence). Trimming shortened V by 2 bases and J by 5 bases, and 15 bases separated the two germline ends. CDR3 nucleotide sequence: TGTGCCACCAGCAGATCGGCAACCAAGTGGACCGGGGAGCTGTTTTTT. Translated, it gives CATSRSATKWTGELFF.